This is a list of T cell receptor beta chains from one sample in a study of blood T cell repertoires in COVID-19. Data came from immunoSEQ multiplex PCR; TCRdb stores just in-frame clones and leaves some out. The sample shows 80,000 to 100,000 clones, approximately 84% of them seen only once. Sequenced material: peripheral blood. These receptor sequences come from a man in his sixties with acute or convalescent COVID-19. CDR3s include the opening cysteine and the closing phenylalanine or tryptophan. The D gene is left open where the match is weak. The size of a clone is reported for some rows only, either as once, few or many, or as a class for expanded clones.

J: TRBJ2-1; D: TRBD2; size: NA; V: TRBV24-1; DNA: TGTGCCACCAGTGATACTAGCGGGAGCCATTCCTACAATGAGCAGTTCTTC; CDR3: CATSDTSGSHSYNEQFF
J: TRBJ2-2; D: TRBD1; size: NA; V: TRBV19; DNA: TGTGCCAGTAGTACCGGATCCGGGACAGTCACCGGGGAGCTGTTTTTT; CDR3: CASSTGSGTVTGELFF
J: TRBJ2-3; D: NA; size: NA; V: TRBV9; DNA: TGTGCCAGCAGCGTAGACACTAATACGCAGTATTTT; CDR3: CASSVDTNTQYF
J: TRBJ2-5; D: NA; size: NA; V: TRBV18; DNA: TGTGCCAGCTCACCGAGAGAGACCCAGTACTTC; CDR3: CASSPRETQYF
J: TRBJ1-1; D: TRBD1; size: NA; V: TRBV30; DNA: TGTGCCTGGGCAGGGGGTTCGGGAAACACTGAAGCTTTCTTT; CDR3: CAWAGGSGNTEAFF
J: TRBJ2-7; D: NA; size: NA; V: TRBV7-2; DNA: TGTGCCAGCAGCTTATCTCGGGAGTTCTACGAGCAGTACTTC; CDR3: CASSLSREFYEQYF
J: TRBJ2-3; D: NA; size: NA; V: TRBV2; DNA: TGTGCCAGCAGTGAGTATCGTATTTTGGTAACAACGGGACACCGGATACCGACGCAGTATTTT; CDR3: CASSEYRILVTTGHRIPTQYF
J: TRBJ1-5; D: TRBD1; size: NA; V: TRBV19; DNA: TGTGCCAGTAGTATTGAACAGGGGAATCAGCCCCAGCATTTT; CDR3: CASSIEQGNQPQHF
J: TRBJ2-7; D: TRBD1; size: NA; V: TRBV29-1; DNA: TGCAGCGTCGACGGGGACAGGGGGACCTACGAGCAGTACTTC; CDR3: CSVDGDRGTYEQYF
J: TRBJ1-1; D: NA; size: NA; V: TRBV7-8; DNA: TGTGCCAGCAGCTTATCGCTAGGATTCACTGAAGCTTTCTTT; CDR3: CASSLSLGFTEAFF
J: TRBJ2-3; D: TRBD2; size: NA; V: TRBV9; DNA: TGTGCCAGCAGCGTGGGACTAGCGGGGGGCACAGATACGCAGTATTTT; CDR3: CASSVGLAGGTDTQYF
J: TRBJ2-7; D: NA; size: NA; V: TRBV7-9; DNA: TGTGCCAGCAGCTTAAGAGGGTTCGAGCAGTACTTC; CDR3: CASSLRGFEQYF
J: TRBJ2-7; D: NA; size: NA; V: TRBV12-3/TRBV12-4; DNA: TGTGCCAGCAGTTTAGCCTACTACGAGCAGTACTTC; CDR3: CASSLAYYEQYF
J: TRBJ2-1; D: TRBD2; size: NA; V: TRBV6-5; DNA: TGTGCCAGCAGACCCCGGCTAGCGGGAGGGCTTCCACAGTTCTTC; CDR3: CASRPRLAGGLPQFF
J: TRBJ1-5; D: NA; size: NA; V: TRBV7-2; DNA: TGTGCCAGCAGCTTGGTGCAGGGGTTAAATCAGCCCCAGCATTTT; CDR3: CASSLVQGLNQPQHF
J: TRBJ2-7; D: TRBD1; size: once; V: TRBV2; DNA: TGTGCCAGCAGCGAGGGACAGGGGGCCAAGTTGTACGAGCAGTACTTC; CDR3: CASSEGQGAKLYEQYF
J: TRBJ2-4; D: TRBD1; size: NA; V: TRBV27; DNA: TGTGCCAGCAGTTCCTACGGGACAGGGGGTGGGCTAGCCAAAAACATTCAGTACTTC; CDR3: CASSSYGTGGGLAKNIQYF
J: TRBJ2-3; D: TRBD2; size: few; V: TRBV4-3; DNA: TGCGCCAGCAGCCAAGGACTAGCGGGGGGATCAGATACGCAGTATTTT; CDR3: CASSQGLAGGSDTQYF
J: TRBJ2-2; D: TRBD2; size: NA; V: TRBV5-1; DNA: TGCGCCAGCAGCGAACCACTAGCGGGACGCACCGGGGAGCTGTTTTTT; CDR3: CASSEPLAGRTGELFF
J: TRBJ2-1; D: TRBD1; size: NA; V: TRBV28; DNA: TGTGCCAGCAGCAGACAGGGACACCCCTCCTACAATGAGCAGTTCTTC; CDR3: CASSRQGHPSYNEQFF
J: TRBJ1-1; D: TRBD1; size: NA; V: TRBV2; DNA: TGTGCCAGCAGTGATCTGGGGGGACAGGGATTAGAAGCTTTCTTT; CDR3: CASSDLGGQGLEAFF
J: TRBJ2-3; D: NA; size: NA; V: TRBV6-5; DNA: TGTGCCAGCAGTTACTCGATGGCGGGAGATACGCAGTATTTT; CDR3: CASSYSMAGDTQYF